This T cell receptor beta chain was recorded in a study of T cells in Graves' hyperthyroidism and ophthalmopathy. Study-wide results and limits: Ophthalmopathy stood apart from stable hyperthyroidism in a 13 V-J model.

This clonotype was counted only a few times. The antigen is unknown. Amplification yielded TCR beta CDR3 regions, with RNA transcripts as the source. Using the HTBI primer set, a first-round RT-PCR was run on the TCR CDR3. TCRdb used MiXCR to reprocess the multiplex PCR reads, holding one entry per CDR3 protein. Of 500,000 to 750,000 distinct CDR3 sequences listed, about half were seen once; the top ten hold approximately 8.4%. This receptor was taken from a young woman with Graves' hyperthyroidism. Sequenced material: peripheral blood or thyroid tissue (not recorded which).

CDR3 in DNA: TGTGCCAGCAGCCAATTGACGACTTCCTACGAGCAGTACTTC. Translation: CASSQLTTSYEQYF. This rearrangement joins TRBV3-1 to TRBJ2-7; D gene ambiguous. This CDR3 is 14 amino acids long. V lost 2 bases, J lost 1 base, and 9 bases lay in between. Germline CDR1 reads LGHDT; CDR2 reads YNNKEL (reference sequence).